The present T cell receptor beta chain was sequenced within a study of cytomegalovirus exposure and HLA in healthy donors. Findings and limits, study-wide: In a later analysis, the majority of CMV-associated beta chains seemingly showed HLA restriction. Rarity characterized most TCR sequences, yet some public TCRs appeared in many donors. In a later analysis, TCR association rates varied by HLA locus: DRB1 most, HLA-C fewest.

PCR amplification relied on 60 Vbeta primers (plus 13 Jbeta primers). Some clones are missing from TCRdb's copy, which holds only in-frame ones; the method was immunoSEQ multiplex PCR. The data hold 30,000 to 40,000 clones, with nearly 70% observed a single time. This CDR3 has 13 residues. In germline, CDR1 is LNHNV, CDR2 YYDKDF (reference sequence). With 1 base removed from V and 8 bases from J, the gap between germline ends came to 6 bases. Donors were nominally healthy when sampled, though unrecorded immune exposures were likely. On this clone itself: No antigen is known for it.

The sample comprised PBMCs. This sequence originates from a man aged 25-40 years in good health and CMV-seronegative. V gene TRBV15 combines with J gene TRBJ2-6; D gene ambiguous. The DNA of the CDR3 is TGTGCCACCAGCAGAGTCCCCTCCAACGTCCTGACTTTC. Translating it yields CATSRVPSNVLTF.